Presented here are 32 T cell receptor beta chains from one specimen sequenced in a study of CD8 T cells in ankylosing spondylitis. Each CDR3 protein is one row after TCRdb ran MiXCR on the 5' RACE reads. This sample has approximately 140,000 distinct CDR3 sequences, with approximately 44% found just once. Sequences were obtained from synovial fluid, either unsorted or a sorted T cell fraction (not recorded which). These receptors originate from a male donor with ankylosing spondylitis.

J is TRBJ2-5 and V is TRBV29-1; perhaps TRBD2 as D (6 bases). V was shortened by 7 bases and J by 2 bases, with 17 bases between the two germline ends. The CDR3 runs to 14 residues. Germline V gene sequence: CDR1 SQVTM, CDR2 ANQGSEA. The DNA of the CDR3 is TGCAGCGCCGCCTTCGGCGGGGCACAAGAGACCCAGTACTTC. It codes for CSAAFGGAQETQYF.

The J gene is TRBJ2-7, the V gene TRBV6-5; D unclear. In germline, CDR1 is MNHEY, CDR2 SVGAGI. The CDR3 runs to 12 residues. V lost 8 bases and J lost 0, with 8 bases in between. The CDR3 reads CASGRPSYEQYF. CDR3 in DNA: TGTGCCAGCGGCCGACCCTCCTACGAGCAGTACTTC.

The V gene is TRBV28, the J gene TRBJ1-3; 7 bases map to TRBD1. The CDR3 has 17 residues. The V gene's germline CDR1 is MDHEN and CDR2 SYDVKM. J gave up 3 bases and V 3 bases, and 11 bases lay outside the gene matches. CDR3 sequence reads: CASSFRDRGFFGNTIYF. CDR3 nucleotide sequence: TGTGCCAGCAGTTTTAGGGACAGAGGATTCTTTGGAAACACCATATATTTT.

This clonotype came up a few times. This chain uses TRBV12-3 or TRBV12-4 with TRBJ2-7, with 9 nucleotides matching TRBD1. V shed 6 bases and J 4 bases; nucleotides not matched to a gene: 4. This CDR3 comprises 13 residues. CDR3: CASRPQGAYEQYF. CDR3 nucleotide sequence: TGTGCCAGCAGACCACAGGGGGCGTACGAGCAGTACTTC.

This clonotype was picked up a small number of times. CDR3 sequence (DNA): TGTGCCAGCAGTTTAGCGACCGGGACGGGGAATGAAAAACTGTTTTTT. As protein: CASSLATGTGNEKLFF. The V and J genes are TRBV27 and TRBJ1-4, with a possible D match to TRBD1 (5 bases). The ends were cut back, 2 bases at V and 5 bases at J, with 15 bases in the middle. From germline, CDR1 is MNHEY and CDR2 SMNVEV (reference sequence). The CDR3 has 16 residues.

The chain couples TRBV20-1 to TRBJ2-1; D possibly corresponds to TRBD1 (6 bases). This CDR3 is built from 16 residues. Germline assignment: CDR1 DFQATT and CDR2 SNEGSKA (reference sequence). V was trimmed by 5 bases and J by 4 bases, leaving 21 bases between them. Here the CDR3 reads CSAGTPPGSRYNEQFF. In DNA form, the CDR3 reads TGCAGTGCTGGGACACCACCGGGCTCAAGATACAATGAGCAGTTCTTC.

The chain couples TRBV7-8 to TRBJ1-1, with unresolved D. Germline CDR1 and CDR2: SGHVS and FQNEAQ. Deletions cut 0 bases from V and 12 bases from J, with 14 bases between. This CDR3 contains 13 residues. Written as DNA, the CDR3 is TGTGCCAGCAGCTTAGCTGGGTCTCTCGAAACTTTCTTT. Translated: CASSLAGSLETFF.

The chain links TRBV29-1 to TRBJ1-2; D unclear. Germline values: CDR1 SQVTM, CDR2 ANQGSEA. The CDR3 contains 13 residues. Deletions cut 5 bases from V and 8 bases from J, with 18 bases between. CDR3 bases: TGCAGCGTTCTTACCGATTGGTCCTGGGGCTACACCTTC. It is translated as CSVLTDWSWGYTF.

The chain couples TRBV6-2 or TRBV6-3 to TRBJ2-2; D unclear. Germline lookup yields CDR1 MNHEY and CDR2 SVGEGT. The germline V and J ends were trimmed by 0 bases and 6 bases, with 5 bases remaining between them. This CDR3 spans 13 amino acids. The CDR3 sequence is CASSYSGPGELFF. The CDR3 DNA follows: TGTGCCAGCAGTTACTCAGGACCCGGGGAGCTGTTTTTT.

The chain recombines TRBV7-9 with TRBJ2-4; either TRBD1 or TRBD2 may supply D (7 bases each). With 6 bases removed from V and 5 bases from J, the gap between germline ends came to 11 bases. The CDR3 is 13 residues long. CDR1 is SEHNR, CDR2 FQNEAQ, per germline (reference sequence). The CDR3 sequence: CASRQGRENIQYF. CDR3 in DNA: TGTGCCAGCAGACAGGGGAGGGAAAACATTCAGTACTTC.

At least ten counts were recorded for this clonotype. CDR3 coding DNA: TGTGCCAGCAGCTGGACAGTATACCAAGCCAAAAACATTCAGTACTTC. Protein: CASSWTVYQAKNIQYF. This chain connects TRBV7-2 to TRBJ2-4; D is perhaps TRBD1 (6 bases). The V gene's germline CDR1 is SGHTA and CDR2 FQGNSA. The CDR3 totals 16 residues. Trimming took 4 bases from V and 0 from J, leaving 13 bases between them.

This clonotype appeared many times. The J gene is TRBJ1-1, the V gene TRBV29-1; D not resolved. The germline V and J ends were trimmed by 7 bases and 11 bases, with 17 bases remaining between them. There are 11 residues in the CDR3. The germline V gene has CDR1 SQVTM and CDR2 ANQGSEA. Written as DNA, the CDR3 is TGCAGCGGCACCTCGAACTTCGGGGCTTTCTTT. The encoded protein is CSGTSNFGAFF.

The V call is TRBV20-1, the J call TRBJ2-1, with D possibly matching TRBD1 (5 bases). This CDR3 contains 12 residues. Germline CDR1 is DFQATT and CDR2 is SNEGSKA (reference sequence). With 0 bases removed from V and 12 bases from J, the gap between germline ends came to 12 bases. CDR3 in amino acids: CSARDRVQGQFF. The CDR3 DNA reads TGCAGTGCTAGAGATAGGGTGCAGGGGCAGTTCTTC.

The chain joins TRBV20-1 to TRBJ1-6; no reliable D call. The CDR3 contains 13 residues. With 3 bases removed from V and 8 bases from J, the gap between germline ends came to 11 bases. Germline V CDR1 and CDR2: DFQATT, SNEGSKA (reference sequence). The CDR3 nucleotides are TGCAGTGCTAGTTTGGGATGGGATTCACCCCTCCACTTT. Encoded protein: CSASLGWDSPLHF.

This clonotype was seen more than once but under ten times. This chain links TRBV4-1 with TRBJ2-1; no firm D call. Germline CDR1 is MGHRA and CDR2 is YSYEKL. The CDR3 has 14 amino acids. V lost 5 bases and J lost 6, with 14 bases in between. CDR3 protein: CASSFRPSINEQFF. The DNA for the CDR3 is TGCGCCAGCAGCTTCCGTCCCAGTATCAATGAGCAGTTCTTC.

In its sample, this clonotype is medium-sized (0.01 to 0.1%). V is TRBV12-3 or TRBV12-4 and J is TRBJ1-6; D is uncertain. Between the trimmed V and J ends, which lost 6 bases and 7 bases, there was a span of 13 bases. This CDR3 has 14 amino acids. Written as DNA, the CDR3 is TGTGCCAGCAGCCCCCTAGGGTGGAATTCACCCCTCCACTTT. Encoded protein: CASSPLGWNSPLHF.

The chain has TRBV25-1 and TRBJ2-7, with D unresolved. The CDR3 runs 16 residues. With 1 base removed from V and 3 bases from J, the gap between germline ends came to 16 bases. Germline V gene data show CDR1 as MGHDK and CDR2 as SYGVNS. The CDR3 nucleotides read TGTGCCAGCAGTGAATTGGTAGAGGTAGGAAGCTACGAGCAGTACTTC. It specifies CASSELVEVGSYEQYF.

Concerning this clonotype itself: Possible read error: a much larger clone is one base away. The rearrangement uses TRBV10-3 and TRBJ2-5; D is uncertain. The CDR3 is made up of 15 amino acids. Trimming removed 3 bases from V and 4 bases from J, with 15 bases in between. From germline, CDR1 is ENHRY and CDR2 SYGVKD. The CDR3 sequence: CAISDPQVAGETQYF. The CDR3 bases are TGTGCCATCAGTGATCCCCAGGTGGCTGGAGAGACCCAGTACTTC.

This clonotype appeared many times. V is TRBV12-3 or TRBV12-4 and J is TRBJ2-2, with 7 bases that match TRBD2. CDR3 length equals 14 residues. V lost 1 base and J lost 10; bases outside the gene matches: 6. CDR3 sequence reads: CASSLGGGDVELFF. CDR3 bases: TGTGCCAGCAGTTTAGGCGGGGGTGACGTGGAGCTGTTTTTT.

The V and J genes are TRBV12-3 or TRBV12-4 and TRBJ1-4; no clear D gene. The CDR3 is 17 amino acids. The V end was cut by 1 base, the J end by 0 bases, with 12 bases between. The chain's CDR3 is CASSLVRPSATNEKLFF. In nucleotides, the CDR3 is TGTGCCAGCAGTTTAGTACGTCCCTCTGCAACTAATGAAAAACTGTTTTTT.

The rearrangement links TRBV18 to TRBJ1-1; D remains ambiguous. CDR3 length equals 16 residues. Germline V gene data show CDR1 as KGHSH and CDR2 as LQKENI. V lost 2 bases, J lost 4 bases, and 17 bases lay in between. Here the CDR3 DNA reads TGTGCCAGCTCACCAGCTTTGCGGAGATTGGGCACTGAAGCTTTCTTT. It yields the protein CASSPALRRLGTEAFF.

The CDR3 region has the DNA TGTGCCAGCAGTTTCGGCAGGGGAGGAGCCGGGGAGCTGTTTTTT. Translated: CASSFGRGGAGELFF. The chain uses TRBV28 and TRBJ2-2, with D perhaps assigned TRBD1 or TRBD2 (6 bases each). Looked up from germline, CDR1 is MDHEN and CDR2 is SYDVKM. The ends were cut back, 3 bases at V and 6 bases at J, with 14 bases in the middle. The CDR3 extends over 15 amino acids. The full variable domain, in which reference TRBV28 and TRBJ2-2 provide the parts outside the CDR3, is DVKVTQSSRYLVKRTGEKVFLECVQDMDHENMFWYRQDPGLGLRLIYFSYDVKMKEKGDIPEGYSVSREKKERFSLILESASTNQTSMYLCASSFGRGGAGELFFGEGSRLTVL.

The chain couples TRBV13 to TRBJ1-4; possibly TRBD1 for D (6 bases). V was cut by 4 bases and J by 4 bases, with 10 bases left in between. Germline V gene lookup returns CDR1 PRHDT and CDR2 FYEKMQ (reference sequence). The CDR3 runs 14 residues. The CDR3 region has the DNA TGTGCCAGCAGCTCCACAGGGCTTAATGAAAAACTGTTTTTT. This translates into CASSSTGLNEKLFF.

The V gene is TRBV4-1, the J gene TRBJ2-3; weak D call: TRBD2 (5 bases). The germline V gene encodes CDR1 MGHRA and CDR2 YSYEKL. V was trimmed by 0 bases and J by 4 bases, leaving 26 bases between them. The CDR3 is 20 amino acids. Here the CDR3 DNA reads TGCGCCAGCAGCCAAGATCAGATGGTAGCGTGGTTTTGGATCTCAGATACGCAGTATTTT. It translates to CASSQDQMVAWFWISDTQYF.

The V gene is TRBV6-1, the J gene TRBJ1-5, with 7 bases fitting TRBD1. The CDR3 runs to 14 residues. V lost 6 bases and J lost 6; bases outside the gene matches: 8. Germline V gene data show CDR1 as MNHNS and CDR2 as SASEGT. CDR3 DNA sequence: TGTGCCAGCAGCCCCGGGACAGTGGGTCAGCCCCAGCATTTT. It specifies CASSPGTVGQPQHF.

The chain combines TRBV28 with TRBJ2-1, with 13 bases fitting TRBD2. Germline V lookup: CDR1 MDHEN, CDR2 SYDVKM. This CDR3 contains 20 residues. Losses at the gene ends were 2 bases for V and 4 bases for J; bases not matched to a gene: 14. DNA for the CDR3: TGTGCCAGCAGTTTACTGAACACTAGCGGGAGGGCCCGGAGTTACAATGAGCAGTTCTTC. Protein product: CASSLLNTSGRARSYNEQFF.

This clonotype was counted only a few times. J is TRBJ2-1 and V is TRBV7-8; TRBD1 matches at 8 bases. The CDR3 has 17 residues. With 0 bases clipped from V and 4 bases from J, the junction kept 8 bases outside the gene matches. Germline values: CDR1 SGHVS, CDR2 FQNEAQ. The CDR3 loop reads CASSLALGQGAYNEQFF. The CDR3 DNA is TGTGCCAGCAGCTTAGCGCTGGGGCAGGGGGCTTACAATGAGCAGTTCTTC.

This sequence joins TRBV7-9 and TRBJ2-1, with TRBD2 matching 7 bases. Germline lookup yields CDR1 SEHNR and CDR2 FQNEAQ (reference sequence). The junction had 3 bases not matched to a gene; V was cut back by 1 base and J by 3 bases. This CDR3 comprises 15 residues. The CDR3 nucleotides read TGTGCCAGCAGCTTAGGGAGCGGGGTCTACAATGAGCAGTTCTTC. It encodes CASSLGSGVYNEQFF. Full variable domain (outside the CDR3, taken from reference TRBV7-9 and TRBJ2-1): DTGVSQNPRHKITKRGQNVTFRCDPISEHNRLYWYRQTLGQGPEFLTYFQNEAQLEKSRLLSDRFSAERPKGSFSTLEIQRTEQGDSAMYLCASSLGSGVYNEQFFGPGTRLTVL.

This clonotype was detected a few times. This rearrangement joins TRBV5-5 to TRBJ2-5; TRBD1 might be the D (5 bases). Germline-derived CDR1 and CDR2 are SGHKS and YYEKEE (reference sequence). Trimming pared 0 bases from V and 2 bases from J, leaving 14 bases between. CDR3 length: 16 residues. The CDR3, as DNA: TGTGCCAGCAGCTTGGAGGAAGGGGAATGGCAAGAGACCCAGTACTTC. It codes for CASSLEEGEWQETQYF. The full variable domain, with the rest looked up from reference TRBV5-5 and TRBJ2-5, is DAGVTQSPTHLIKTRGQQVTLRCSPISGHKSVSWYQQVLGQGPQFIFQYYEKEERGRGNFPDRFSARQFPNYSSELNVNALLLGDSALYLCASSLEEGEWQETQYFGPGTRLLVL.

V is TRBV19 and J is TRBJ1-1, with D perhaps matching TRBD1 (5 bases). The V end lost 5 bases, the J end lost 5 bases, and 18 bases lay between the germline ends. The CDR3 is 15 residues long. Germline assignment: CDR1 LNHDA and CDR2 SQIVND (reference sequence). CDR3 protein: CASSPGTLTPTEAFF. DNA of the CDR3: TGTGCCAGTAGTCCAGGGACTCTTACTCCAACTGAAGCTTTCTTT. The whole variable domain, remainder taken from reference TRBV19 and TRBJ1-1, is DGGITQSPKYLFRKEGQNVTLSCEQNLNHDAMYWYRQDPGQGLRLIYYSQIVNDFQKGDIAEGYSVSREKKESFPLTVTSAQKNPTAFYLCASSPGTLTPTEAFFGQGTRLTVV.

The chain recombines TRBV11-2 with TRBJ2-1, with D unresolved. Per the germline V gene, CDR1 is SGHAT and CDR2 is FQNNGV. Deletions cut 2 bases from V and 3 bases from J, with 17 bases between. The length of the CDR3 is 17 residues. CDR3 sequence: CASSLRTFSTRYNEQFF. DNA for the CDR3: TGTGCCAGCAGCTTAAGAACTTTTTCGACCCGCTACAATGAGCAGTTCTTC.

This chain connects TRBV7-2 to TRBJ2-2; TRBD1 agrees at 7 bases. V lost 6 bases, J lost 6 bases, and 7 bases stayed unmatched. Germline loops: CDR1 SGHTA, CDR2 FQGNSA. The CDR3 has 14 residues. The CDR3 reads CASSQDRVPGELFF. In DNA form, the CDR3 reads TGTGCCAGCAGTCAAGACAGGGTACCCGGGGAGCTGTTTTTT.